This T cell receptor (beta chain) appears in the sequencing data of a study of Ad26.COV2.S vaccination and SARS-CoV-2 variants. Broader study findings: Reportedly, after vaccination the spike-specific CD8+ and CD4+ T cell responses displayed substantial breadth. Greater spike-specific TCR breadth was seen in vaccine recipients than in placebo recipients.

Comments on this clone: Its specificity is unknown.

CDR3 length equals 14 residues. Germline-derived CDR1 and CDR2 are SGHDT and YYEEEE. V was clipped by 2 bases and J by 3 bases; unmatched bases: 5. Treatment described: roughly 18 received Ad26.COV2.S at low or high dose, single or two shots; roughly five received placebo; per-sample allocation not given. Following the first vaccine or placebo injection, samples were taken on day 63. Data came from immunoSEQ multiplex PCR; TCRdb stores just in-frame clones and leaves some out. The sample holds 290,000 or so clones, around 87% seen once. Sample: peripheral blood, taken in a trial of Ad26.COV2.S vaccine versus placebo. This clonotype was obtained from a person aged 18-60 years who received the Ad26.COV2.S COVID-19 vaccine or a placebo. J is TRBJ2-7 and V is TRBV5-6; 7 nucleotides match TRBD1. The CDR3 DNA reads as TGTGCCAGCAGCTTTCAAAACAGGGGCTACGAGCAGTACTTC. Protein product: CASSFQNRGYEQYF.